This T cell receptor beta chain stems from a study of CD8 T cells in Susac syndrome. Random hexamers served to reverse transcribe about 0.45 to 1 ug RNA. TCRdb re-called the immunoSEQ multiplex PCR reads through MiXCR, storing one row per CDR3 protein. In the table there are 50,000 or so distinct CDR3 sequences, 93% of which are singletons. Germline V gene data show CDR1 as MGHDK and CDR2 as SYGVNS. V lost 3 bases to trimming and J lost 2 bases, with 8 bases between them. CDR3 length: 14 amino acids. The receptor was isolated from a human donor with multiple sclerosis. Sequenced sample: CD8+ T cells from PBMCs. V and J are TRBV25-1 and TRBJ2-1; D possibly uses TRBD1 or TRBD2 (5 bases each). This CDR3 is CASSEGVAYNEQFF. In DNA form, the CDR3 reads TGTGCCAGCAGTGAGGGGGTAGCCTACAATGAGCAGTTCTTC.